These 3 T cell receptor beta chains were all obtained from the same sample, sequenced in a study of cytomegalovirus exposure and HLA in healthy donors. The primer mix had 60 Vbeta and 13 Jbeta primers. Libraries were prepared by immunoSEQ multiplex PCR; TCRdb keeps only in-frame clonotypes and omits some of them. The sample lists around 150,000 clones; 60% to 85% were seen once. The material sequenced was PBMCs. The receptors were sampled from a man aged 40-55 years in good health and CMV-seropositive.

The chain recombines TRBV7-3 with TRBJ2-7; D might be TRBD1 (6 bases). Trimming removed 3 bases from V and 3 bases from J, with 18 bases in between. CDR1 and CDR2 (germline): SGHTA, FQGTGA. The CDR3 is made up of 16 amino acids. The CDR3 sequence is CASSFWSARGIYEQYF. CDR3 coding DNA: TGTGCCAGCAGCTTCTGGAGCGCAAGGGGGATCTACGAGCAGTACTTC.

The chain uses TRBV4-3 and TRBJ1-1; D is unclear. Trimming took 3 bases from V and 2 from J, leaving 13 bases between them. Germline values: CDR1 LGHNA, CDR2 YSLEER. The CDR3 is made up of 15 amino acids. CDR3 sequence reads: CASSHGLRGNTEAFF. CDR3 DNA: TGCGCCAGCAGCCATGGGTTACGGGGTAACACTGAAGCTTTCTTT.

The DNA for the CDR3 is TGTGCCACCAGCGGGGGAACAGGGTTGAACTATGGCTACACCTTC. Its translation: CATSGGTGLNYGYTF. The genes are TRBV15 and TRBJ1-2; possible D gene TRBD1, 6 bases. The V and J ends lost 5 bases and 2 bases respectively, with 15 bases between them. The germline CDR1 and CDR2 sequences are LNHNV and YYDKDF (reference sequence). The CDR3 is made up of 15 amino acids. Looking up the rest from reference TRBV15 and TRBJ1-2 gives the full variable domain: DAMVIQNPRYQVTQFGKPVTLSCSQTLNHNVMYWYQQKSSQAPKLLFHYYDKDFNNEADTPDNFQSRRPNTSFCFLDIRSPGLGDTAMYLCATSGGTGLNYGYTFGSGTRLTVV.